The next 29 T cell receptor beta chains were all read from a single sample in a study of CD8 T cells in ankylosing spondylitis. Their antigens remain unidentified. Whole-study findings and limits: What appeared characteristic of ankylosing spondylitis blood was a TCR beta motif of under 10 highly homologous variants.

TCRdb re-derived calls from the 5' RACE reads in MiXCR, one entry per CDR3 protein. The table lists 130,000 or so distinct CDR3 sequences, 15% to 20% of them singletons. Sequencing was carried out using blood, either unsorted or a sorted T cell fraction (not recorded which). The origin of the receptors is a male donor with ankylosing spondylitis.

A few counts support this clonotype. The gene calls are TRBV7-8 and TRBJ2-7; D may correspond to TRBD1 or TRBD2 (5 bases each). Germline V CDR1 and CDR2: SGHVS, FQNEAQ. The CDR3 length is 14 residues. The V end lost 3 bases, the J end lost 3 bases, and 12 bases lay between the germline ends. CDR3 DNA: TGTGCCAGCAGCTTGATGGGACGCAACTACGAGCAGTACTTC. Its protein is CASSLMGRNYEQYF.

The chain employs TRBV9 and TRBJ2-1, with a possible D match to TRBD2 (5 bases). The CDR3 runs 16 residues. The germline V gene has CDR1 SGDLS and CDR2 YYNGEE. The V gene lost 4 bases and the J gene lost 0 bases, with 14 bases spanning the gap. DNA of the CDR3: TGTGCCAGCAGCCCCCGTTTGGGGAGCTCCTACAATGAGCAGTTCTTC. It encodes CASSPRLGSSYNEQFF. The whole variable domain, filled in from reference TRBV9 and TRBJ2-1, reads DSGVTQTPKHLITATGQRVTLRCSPRSGDLSVYWYQQSLDQGLQFLIQYYNGEERAKGNILERFSAQQFPDLHSELNLSSLELGDSALYFCASSPRLGSSYNEQFFGPGTRLTVL.

The V gene is TRBV12-3 or TRBV12-4, the J gene TRBJ2-7, with 8 bases that match TRBD1. This CDR3 is built from 14 residues. V lost 5 bases and J lost 0; bases outside the gene matches: 3. CDR3 sequence: CASSLTGASYEQYF. CDR3 sequence (DNA): TGTGCCAGCAGTCTGACAGGGGCCTCCTACGAGCAGTACTTC.

In this sample, this clonotype turned up a few times. The rearrangement uses TRBV9 and TRBJ2-1, with 8 bases that match TRBD2. CDR1 is SGDLS and CDR2 is YYNGEE in the germline V gene. V dropped 0 bases and J dropped 8; count of bases not matched to a gene: 7. CDR3 size: 15 residues. The DNA for the CDR3 is TGTGCCAGCAGCGTAGTTAGCGGGGAGCCCGATGAGCAGTTCTTC. Translation: CASSVVSGEPDEQFF. The complete variable domain, with remaining parts taken from reference TRBV9 and TRBJ2-1, reads DSGVTQTPKHLITATGQRVTLRCSPRSGDLSVYWYQQSLDQGLQFLIQYYNGEERAKGNILERFSAQQFPDLHSELNLSSLELGDSALYFCASSVVSGEPDEQFFGPGTRLTVL.

This clonotype was seen only a few times. The chain combines TRBV7-8 with TRBJ2-6; D ambiguous. The CDR3 is 16 amino acids. Trimming took off 1 base at V and 4 bases at J, with 11 bases between the two ends. Germline CDR1 reads SGHVS; CDR2 reads FQNEAQ. CDR3 sequence (DNA): TGTGCCAGCAGCTTAGAGTACTGGGCAGGGGCCAACGTCCTGACTTTC. It specifies CASSLEYWAGANVLTF.

The V and J genes are TRBV12-3 or TRBV12-4 and TRBJ2-5; 7 nucleotides line up with TRBD1. The CDR3 has 14 residues. The J segment lost 2 bases and the V segment lost 6 bases, leaving 6 bases of the junction unmatched. The CDR3, as DNA: TGTGCCAGCAGCCCTGGACAGGCACAAGAGACCCAGTACTTC. Its translation is CASSPGQAQETQYF.

This chain joins TRBV20-1 and TRBJ2-2; weak D call: TRBD2 (5 bases). V was shortened by 6 bases and J by 5 bases, with 13 bases between the two germline ends. Germline CDR1 reads DFQATT; CDR2 reads SNEGSKA (reference sequence). CDR3 length equals 13 residues. DNA for the CDR3: TGCAGTGCCCGAGCGGTTCGGACCGGGGAGCTGTTTTTT. It codes for CSARAVRTGELFF.

The genes are TRBV18 and TRBJ2-7, with a weak D call TRBD2 (5 bases). Looked up from germline, CDR1 is KGHSH and CDR2 is LQKENI. V was pared by 3 bases and J by 2 bases, with 14 bases between. The CDR3 runs to 15 residues. CDR3 in amino acids: CASSPPNRGPYEQYF. DNA for the CDR3: TGTGCCAGCTCACCCCCCAACCGGGGTCCCTACGAGCAGTACTTC. Full variable domain (remainder filled in from reference TRBV18 and TRBJ2-7): NAGVMQNPRHLVRRRGQEARLRCSPMKGHSHVYWYRQLPEEGLKFMVYLQKENIIDESGMPKERFSAEFPKEGPSILRIQQVVRGDSAAYFCASSPPNRGPYEQYFGPGTRLTVT.

This clonotype was detected a few times. The rearrangement joins TRBV3-1 to TRBJ2-1; D is unclear. V dropped 1 base and J dropped 10 bases, with 11 bases sitting between them. This CDR3 has 13 residues. The germline CDR1 and CDR2 sequences are LGHDT and YNNKEL (reference sequence). The CDR3: CASSQVLNREQFF. CDR3 nucleotides: TGTGCCAGCAGCCAAGTTTTAAATCGGGAGCAGTTCTTC.

V usage is TRBV20-1 and J usage is TRBJ2-1; unclear D gene. There are 13 residues in the CDR3. Germline assignment: CDR1 DFQATT and CDR2 SNEGSKA (reference sequence). With 6 bases removed from V and 4 bases from J, the gap between germline ends came to 13 bases. The CDR3 DNA sequence: TGCAGTGCGGACCTCCGGACGTACAATGAGCAGTTCTTC. Translated, it gives CSADLRTYNEQFF.

The chain is built from TRBV20-1 and TRBJ2-7, with no clear D. CDR1 DFQATT and CDR2 SNEGSKA come from the germline V gene (reference sequence). V lost 1 base and J 4 bases, leaving 8 bases between the germline ends. The CDR3 contains 12 residues. CDR3: CSARGTYYEQYF. Here the CDR3 DNA reads TGCAGTGCTAGAGGCACCTATTACGAGCAGTACTTC.

The J gene is TRBJ2-7, the V gene TRBV5-5; perhaps D is TRBD1 or TRBD2 (5 bases each). Trimming stripped 6 bases from V and 6 bases from J, with 22 bases between. Per germline, CDR1 SGHKS and CDR2 YYEKEE (reference sequence). The CDR3 spans 15 residues. The CDR3 sequence: CASKPPGRQWGEQYF. CDR3 nucleotides: TGTGCCAGCAAACCCCCGGGACGGCAATGGGGCGAGCAGTACTTC.

V and J are TRBV6-1 and TRBJ1-5, with TRBD1 as a possible D gene (5 bases). Germline lookup yields CDR1 MNHNS and CDR2 SASEGT. The V gene lost 6 bases and the J gene lost 0 bases, with 12 bases spanning the gap. The CDR3 covers 15 residues. The CDR3 coding sequence is TGTGCCAGCAGCCCGACAGTTAATAGCAATCAGCCCCAGCATTTT. Translation: CASSPTVNSNQPQHF.

The chain couples TRBV25-1 to TRBJ1-1; D is unclear. Per germline, CDR1 MGHDK and CDR2 SYGVNS. This CDR3 is 13 amino acids long. The V gene lost 3 bases and the J gene lost 1 base, with 6 bases spanning the gap. CDR3 nucleotides: TGTGCCAGCAGTGACATGCCGAACACTGAAGCTTTCTTT. Translated: CASSDMPNTEAFF.

This chain connects TRBV20-1 to TRBJ2-7, with 8 bases lining up with TRBD1. Germline CDR1 is DFQATT and CDR2 is SNEGSKA (reference sequence). The CDR3 runs 14 residues. Trimming removed 0 bases from V and 4 bases from J; junction bases left unmatched: 5. The CDR3 DNA is TGCAGTGCTAGAGATCCCGGGGACAGGTACGAGCAGTACTTC. Encoded protein: CSARDPGDRYEQYF.

This sequence joins TRBV5-1 and TRBJ2-3, with TRBD1 matching 10 bases. This CDR3 spans 16 amino acids. Trimming removed 4 bases from V and 2 bases from J; junction bases left unmatched: 7. Germline lookup yields CDR1 SGHRS and CDR2 YFSETQ. Here the CDR3 DNA reads TGCGCCAGCAGCCAGGACAGGGGGGTATTCACAGATACGCAGTATTTT. Translation: CASSQDRGVFTDTQYF.

This clonotype was recorded a few times. The rearrangement uses TRBV6-5 and TRBJ2-4, with D unclear. V was trimmed by 0 bases and J by 6 bases, leaving 12 bases between them. The CDR3 is 15 amino acids. The germline V gene has CDR1 MNHEY and CDR2 SVGAGI. CDR3: CASSYSRGHGNIQYF. Here the CDR3 DNA reads TGTGCCAGCAGTTACTCGAGAGGCCATGGAAACATTCAGTACTTC.

The table lists this clonotype with many counts. This chain joins TRBV11-1 and TRBJ2-3; the match to TRBD2 covers 7 bases. The V segment lost 5 bases and the J segment 6 bases; nucleotides outside the gene matches: 20. The germline V gene encodes CDR1 SGHAT and CDR2 FQDESV (reference sequence). The CDR3 is 18 residues long. The CDR3 is CASSPKGGSKILPDTQYF. The CDR3 DNA follows: TGTGCCAGCAGCCCCAAGGGCGGGAGTAAAATTTTACCTGATACGCAGTATTTT.

The V gene is TRBV28, the J gene TRBJ2-1; perhaps D is TRBD1 or TRBD2 (5 bases each). Looked up from germline, CDR1 is MDHEN and CDR2 is SYDVKM. V lost 7 bases to trimming and J lost 9 bases, with 16 bases between them. The CDR3 runs to 13 residues. DNA of the CDR3: TGTGCCAGCACCATTAGAGGGGTCGGTGAGCAGTTCTTC. This encodes CASTIRGVGEQFF.

This clonotype has a count of ten or more. This chain connects TRBV27 to TRBJ2-1, with TRBD2 matching 13 bases. The CDR3 has 15 residues. V dropped 2 bases and J dropped 8; count of bases not matched to a gene: 3. The germline V gene encodes CDR1 MNHEY and CDR2 SMNVEV (reference sequence). CDR3 in amino acids: CASSLALAGGDEQFF. The DNA of the CDR3 is TGTGCCAGCAGTTTAGCACTAGCGGGAGGGGATGAGCAGTTCTTC.

V gene TRBV12-5 combines with J gene TRBJ1-5, with unresolved D. Germline V lookup: CDR1 LGHNT, CDR2 FRNRAP. The length of the CDR3 is 13 residues. V shed 7 bases and J shed 2 bases, with 9 bases lying between them. DNA of the CDR3: TGTGCTAGTGCCCTAAGCGGCAATCAGCCCCAGCATTTT. Its protein product is CASALSGNQPQHF.

This clonotype was observed a handful of times. The rearrangement links TRBV9 to TRBJ2-7; 8 nucleotides align to TRBD1. The V gene end was trimmed by 3 bases and the J gene end by 7 bases; junction bases not matched to a gene: 9. CDR3 length equals 14 residues. Germline values: CDR1 SGDLS, CDR2 YYNGEE. CDR3 protein: CASSATGDLGEQYF. The CDR3 DNA follows: TGTGCCAGCAGCGCGACAGGGGACCTGGGGGAGCAGTACTTC. Full variable domain (rest looked up from reference TRBV9 and TRBJ2-7): DSGVTQTPKHLITATGQRVTLRCSPRSGDLSVYWYQQSLDQGLQFLIQYYNGEERAKGNILERFSAQQFPDLHSELNLSSLELGDSALYFCASSATGDLGEQYFGPGTRLTVT.

This clonotype was counted a few times. The chain links TRBV2 to TRBJ2-4; a weak D match, TRBD2 (5 bases). Looked up from germline, CDR1 is SNHLY and CDR2 is FYNNEI. The CDR3 is 12 residues long. V shed 7 bases and J shed 13 bases, with 17 bases lying between them. The CDR3 loop is CASTGTGGLQYF. DNA for the CDR3: TGTGCCAGCACCGGAACGGGCGGGCTACAGTACTTC.

This clonotype was found a few times. The chain carries TRBV20-1 and TRBJ2-7; the D gene could be TRBD1 or TRBD2 (5 bases each). Germline-derived CDR1 and CDR2 are DFQATT and SNEGSKA (reference sequence). Trimming took 3 bases from V and 6 from J, leaving 15 bases between them. The CDR3 is 13 amino acids. This CDR3 is CSARRGHLLEQYF. In nucleotides, the CDR3 is TGCAGTGCTAGGAGGGGCCATCTTCTCGAGCAGTACTTC.

This sequence joins TRBV14 and TRBJ2-1; D may be TRBD1 (6 bases). The CDR3 consists of 12 residues. Germline assignment: CDR1 SGHDN and CDR2 FVKESK. The germline V and J ends were trimmed by 4 bases and 8 bases, with 9 bases remaining between them. CDR3 in DNA: TGTGCCAGCAGCCTCAGGGGCGATGAGCAGTTCTTC. Translated: CASSLRGDEQFF.

V is TRBV3-1 and J is TRBJ1-2; possibly TRBD1 for D (6 bases). This CDR3 region has 14 residues. Per germline, CDR1 LGHDT and CDR2 YNNKEL (reference sequence). Trimming left V 0 bases short and J 6 bases short, with 11 bases between. The CDR3 is CASSQDPGGDGYTF. The CDR3 bases are TGTGCCAGCAGCCAAGATCCTGGGGGCGATGGCTACACCTTC. Based on the CDR3 plus reference TRBV3-1 and TRBJ1-2, the full variable domain is DTAVSQTPKYLVTQMGNDKSIKCEQNLGHDTMYWYKQDSKKFLKIMFSYNNKELIINETVPNRFSPKSPDKAHLNLHINSLELGDSAVYFCASSQDPGGDGYTFGSGTRLTVV.

This chain links TRBV4-1 with TRBJ2-7, with D unresolved. Germline V gene lookup returns CDR1 MGHRA and CDR2 YSYEKL. Trimming cost V 0 bases and J 6 bases, with 6 bases left between them. The CDR3 consists of 12 residues. CDR3 residues: CASSQDGGEQYF. The CDR3 coding sequence is TGCGCCAGCAGCCAAGATGGCGGCGAGCAGTACTTC.

In nucleotides, the CDR3 is TGTGCCAGCAGCTTAGAGGGCGGTTTGACAGATACGCAGTATTTT. Its protein product is CASSLEGGLTDTQYF. The gene calls are TRBV7-6 and TRBJ2-3; D gene uncertain. V lost 1 base and J 3 bases, leaving 11 bases between the germline ends. Germline V lookup: CDR1 SGHVS, CDR2 FNYEAQ. The CDR3 covers 15 residues.

There are a few counts of this clonotype. The chain employs TRBV6-5 and TRBJ2-5; D perhaps matches TRBD2 (6 bases). Between the trimmed V and J ends, which lost 2 bases and 7 bases, there was a span of 11 bases. Per the germline V gene, CDR1 is MNHEY and CDR2 is SVGAGI. This CDR3 is 13 amino acids long. CDR3 sequence (DNA): TGTGCCAGCAGTTACGGGACTGGGTGGACCCAGTACTTC. Protein sequence: CASSYGTGWTQYF.